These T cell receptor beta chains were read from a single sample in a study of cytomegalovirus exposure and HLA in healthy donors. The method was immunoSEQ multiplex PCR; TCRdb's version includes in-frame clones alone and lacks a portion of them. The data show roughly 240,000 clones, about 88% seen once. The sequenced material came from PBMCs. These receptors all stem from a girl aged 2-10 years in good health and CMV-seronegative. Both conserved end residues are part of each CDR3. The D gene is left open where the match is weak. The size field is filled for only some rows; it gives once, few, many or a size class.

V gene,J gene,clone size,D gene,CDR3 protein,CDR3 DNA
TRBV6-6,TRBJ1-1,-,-,CASRTNRENTEAFF,TGTGCCAGCAGAACTAACCGGGAGAACACTGAAGCTTTCTTT
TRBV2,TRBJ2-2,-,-,CASRPLGSRANTGELFF,TGTGCCAGCAGACCCCTCGGGAGTAGGGCTAACACCGGGGAGCTGTTTTTT
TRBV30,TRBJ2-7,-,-,CAWTSGGSSYEQYF,TGTGCCTGGACTTCCGGGGGAAGCTCCTACGAGCAGTACTTC
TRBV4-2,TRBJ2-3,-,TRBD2,CASSQGTSGGTDTQYF,TGTGCCAGCAGCCAAGGGACTAGCGGTGGCACAGATACGCAGTATTTT
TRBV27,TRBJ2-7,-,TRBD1,CASSLNGQDGAPYEQYF,TGTGCCAGCAGTCTTAACGGACAGGACGGAGCGCCCTACGAGCAGTACTTC
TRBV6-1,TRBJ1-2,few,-,CARRQVSNYGYTF,TGTGCCAGGAGACAGGTTTCTAACTATGGCTACACCTTC
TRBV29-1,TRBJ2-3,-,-,CSVERVVGGTDTQYF,TGCAGCGTCGAAAGGGTGGTGGGAGGTACAGATACGCAGTATTTT
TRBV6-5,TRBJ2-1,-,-,CASRDRCYWFF,TGTGCCAGCAGGGACAGATGTTATTGGTTCTTC
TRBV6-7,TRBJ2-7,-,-,CASSPKGGYEQYF,TGTGCCAGCAGTCCCAAGGGGGGGTACGAGCAGTACTTC
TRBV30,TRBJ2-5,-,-,CAWRKNGEKETQYF,TGTGCCTGGAGAAAAAATGGAGAGAAAGAGACCCAGTACTTC
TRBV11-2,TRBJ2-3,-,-,CASSFLRLAGTDTQYF,TGTGCCAGCAGCTTCTTACGCCTAGCTGGCACAGATACGCAGTATTTT